A selection of T cell receptor beta chains follows, all from one sample in a study of blood T cell repertoires in COVID-19. Repertoires were generated with immunoSEQ multiplex PCR, while TCRdb's copy carries only in-frame clones and drops some. This table has roughly 150,000 clones, approximately 82% appearing once. Sequenced: peripheral blood. Every receptor here comes from a woman between 65 and 79 years old who had recovered from COVID-19. CDR3s include the opening cysteine and the closing phenylalanine or tryptophan. The order of the fields is J gene, V gene, clone size, D gene, CDR3 DNA, CDR3 protein. D genes are given only for firm matches. Some rows mark clone size as missing; the rest say once, few, many or name a class of expanded clone.

J: TRBJ1-2; V: TRBV2; size: .; D: .; DNA: TGTGCCAGCAGTGAAGGACACCAAAACTATGGCTACACCTTC; CDR3: CASSEGHQNYGYTF
J: TRBJ1-4; V: TRBV6-5; size: .; D: TRBD1; DNA: TGTGCCGGCAACAGGGGCGGTGAAAAACTGTTTTTT; CDR3: CAGNRGGEKLFF
J: TRBJ2-7; V: TRBV13; size: .; D: .; DNA: TGTGCCAGCAGCTTAGAAGGGAGATCCTACGAGCAGTACTTC; CDR3: CASSLEGRSYEQYF
J: TRBJ2-2; V: TRBV5-4; size: .; D: TRBD1; DNA: TGTGCCAGCAGCAGGACAGGGGCCACCGGGGAGCTGTTTTTT; CDR3: CASSRTGATGELFF
J: TRBJ1-2; V: TRBV3-1/TRBV3-2; size: once; D: TRBD1; DNA: TGTGCCAGCAGCCTACAGGACAGGGCGCATGGCTACACCTTC; CDR3: CASSLQDRAHGYTF
J: TRBJ1-2; V: TRBV28; size: .; D: TRBD1; DNA: TGTGCCAGCAGCCAGGGGGGACAGCTCTATGGCTACACCTTC; CDR3: CASSQGGQLYGYTF
J: TRBJ1-1; V: TRBV10-3; size: .; D: TRBD1; DNA: TGTGCCATCAGTGAGGGAGGGGGCGCCGACACTGAAGCTTTCTTT; CDR3: CAISEGGGADTEAFF
J: TRBJ2-3; V: TRBV5-1; size: .; D: .; DNA: TGCGCCAGCAGCTTGTCCGGGGGAGATACGCAGTATTTT; CDR3: CASSLSGGDTQYF
J: TRBJ2-1; V: TRBV27; size: .; D: TRBD2; DNA: TGTGCCAGCAGACTTGCCGGGGGGGCAGGGAATGAGCAGTTCTTC; CDR3: CASRLAGGAGNEQFF
J: TRBJ1-1; V: TRBV6-2/TRBV6-3; size: .; D: .; DNA: TGTGCCAGCAGTTACTCTCGGCGGGCTGGGTACACTGAAGCTTTCTTT; CDR3: CASSYSRRAGYTEAFF
J: TRBJ1-3; V: TRBV7-9; size: .; D: .; DNA: TGTGCCAGCAGCTTAAGGGGGGGAAGCTCTGGAAACACCATATATTTT; CDR3: CASSLRGGSSGNTIYF
J: TRBJ2-1; V: TRBV28; size: .; D: TRBD2; DNA: TGTGCCAGCAGTTTAGGGGGGGGTTGGGCTAGCGGGATTGGGGCCAACAATGAGCAGTTCTTC; CDR3: CASSLGGGWASGIGANNEQFF
J: TRBJ1-1; V: TRBV23-1; size: .; D: .; DNA: TGCGCCAGCAGTCAATCAGGGGACACTGAAGCTTTCTTT; CDR3: CASSQSGDTEAFF
J: TRBJ1-1; V: TRBV5-1; size: .; D: .; DNA: TGCGCCAGCAGCTTGGACAGGTTGAACACTGAAGCTTTCTTT; CDR3: CASSLDRLNTEAFF
J: TRBJ1-5; V: TRBV3-1/TRBV3-2; size: .; D: TRBD1; DNA: TGTGCCAGCAGCCGGGACAGCCTCGGGACCCAGCATTTT; CDR3: CASSRDSLGTQHF
J: TRBJ1-5; V: TRBV6-2/TRBV6-3; size: .; D: .; DNA: TGTGCCAGCAGTTACCCTTTAACAGGGTATTATCAGCCCCAGCATTTT; CDR3: CASSYPLTGYYQPQHF
J: TRBJ2-5; V: TRBV5-4; size: .; D: TRBD2; DNA: TGTGCCAGCAGCTCCTCGAGGGAGGGACTAGCGGGGGGAGAGACCCAGTACTTC; CDR3: CASSSSREGLAGGETQYF
J: TRBJ1-3; V: TRBV18; size: .; D: .; DNA: TGTGCCAGCTCACCAGCGGTGGCTGGAAACACCATATATTTT; CDR3: CASSPAVAGNTIYF
J: TRBJ2-3; V: TRBV3-1/TRBV3-2; size: .; D: .; DNA: TGTGCCAGCAGCCAACAGGGCACAGATACGCAGTATTTT; CDR3: CASSQQGTDTQYF
J: TRBJ2-5; V: TRBV4-1; size: .; D: .; DNA: TGCGCCAGCAGCCAAGATCTCCGACACGTAGCCCAGTACTTC; CDR3: CASSQDLRHVAQYF
J: TRBJ2-7; V: TRBV6-5; size: .; D: TRBD2; DNA: TGTGCCAGCAGCCCCCCGGGACTAGCGGACTACGAGCAGTACTTC; CDR3: CASSPPGLADYEQYF
J: TRBJ2-1; V: TRBV4-3; size: .; D: .; DNA: TGCGCCAGCAGCCAAGACGGGGGTTCCTACAATGAGCAGTTCTTC; CDR3: CASSQDGGSYNEQFF
J: TRBJ1-4; V: TRBV18; size: .; D: TRBD1; DNA: TGTGCCAGCTCCCTTCTAGAGGGGGCCGGTGAAAAACTGTTTTTT; CDR3: CASSLLEGAGEKLFF
J: TRBJ2-5; V: TRBV7-3; size: .; D: .; DNA: TGTGCCAGCAGCTCTCAGGATCAAGAGACCCAGTACTTC; CDR3: CASSSQDQETQYF
J: TRBJ1-2; V: TRBV18; size: .; D: .; DNA: TGTGCCAGCTCACCATATGCAGGGGCCGACTATGGCTACACCTTC; CDR3: CASSPYAGADYGYTF
J: TRBJ1-5; V: TRBV21-1; size: .; D: .; DNA: TGTGCCAGCAGCCCAAGGGGGGGGATCGGCAATAAGCAGCCCCAGCATTTT; CDR3: CASSPRGGIGNKQPQHF
J: TRBJ1-2; V: TRBV5-6; size: .; D: .; DNA: TGTGCCAGCAGCGTGGGCGCGGCCTATGGCTACACCTTC; CDR3: CASSVGAAYGYTF
J: TRBJ1-5; V: TRBV21-1; size: .; D: .; DNA: TGTGCCAGCAGCCCCCGGACAGGGGGAAATCAGCCCCAGCATTTT; CDR3: CASSPRTGGNQPQHF
J: TRBJ2-5; V: TRBV11-3; size: .; D: .; DNA: TGTGCCAGCAGCCCCGGGGTGGCCCAAGAGACCCAGTACTTC; CDR3: CASSPGVAQETQYF
J: TRBJ1-1; V: TRBV7-6; size: .; D: TRBD1; DNA: TGTGCCAGCAGCCTCACGGGCCTTTGGGACAGGGGTCCGGACACTGAAGCTTTCTTT; CDR3: CASSLTGLWDRGPDTEAFF
J: TRBJ2-7; V: TRBV14; size: .; D: TRBD1; DNA: TGTGCCAGCAGCCTGAGAACGACAGGGCAAGAGCAGTACTTC; CDR3: CASSLRTTGQEQYF
J: TRBJ1-1; V: TRBV5-4; size: .; D: .; DNA: TGTGCCAGCAGTTCCCCCAGGGCATCCACTGAAGCTTTCTTT; CDR3: CASSSPRASTEAFF
J: TRBJ1-4; V: TRBV9; size: .; D: TRBD1; DNA: TGTGCCAGCAGCGCTGGACAGGCAGCAACTAATGAAAAACTGTTTTTT; CDR3: CASSAGQAATNEKLFF
J: TRBJ2-1; V: TRBV19; size: .; D: TRBD2; DNA: TGTGCCAGTAGTCCACGGGGGGGGAGCTCCTACAATGAGCAGTTCTTC; CDR3: CASSPRGGSSYNEQFF
J: TRBJ2-1; V: TRBV12-3/TRBV12-4; size: .; D: .; DNA: TGTGCCAGCAGTTTTACCGGGACAAGGTTCTTC; CDR3: CASSFTGTRFF
J: TRBJ2-1; V: TRBV7-6; size: .; D: .; DNA: TGTGCCAGCAGCTGGGGCCCCGGGAGTACGAATGAGCAGTTCTTC; CDR3: CASSWGPGSTNEQFF
J: TRBJ1-2; V: TRBV18; size: .; D: .; DNA: TGTGCCAGCTCACCATCGGACACCTATGGCTACACCTTC; CDR3: CASSPSDTYGYTF
J: TRBJ2-3; V: TRBV14; size: .; D: .; DNA: TGTGCCAGCAGCCGAACTCACGCTAGCACAGATACGCAGTATTTT; CDR3: CASSRTHASTDTQYF
J: TRBJ2-7; V: TRBV27; size: .; D: TRBD2; DNA: TGTGCCACTAGACTAGCGGGAGGGGGCGAGCAGTACTTC; CDR3: CATRLAGGGEQYF
J: TRBJ2-7; V: TRBV28; size: once; D: .; DNA: TGTGCCAGCAGTCCCGCGGGGGCTACTTCCACCTACGAGCAGTACTTC; CDR3: CASSPAGATSTYEQYF
J: TRBJ2-1; V: TRBV6-2/TRBV6-3; size: .; D: .; DNA: TGTGCCAGCAGTTACTCGAGGGACTCCCCACTCAATGAGCAGTTCTTC; CDR3: CASSYSRDSPLNEQFF
J: TRBJ1-2; V: TRBV30; size: .; D: .; DNA: TGTGCCTGGGCCGTGGACCGCCGAGGGTATGGCTACACCTTC; CDR3: CAWAVDRRGYGYTF
J: TRBJ1-2; V: TRBV4-1; size: .; D: TRBD1; DNA: TGCGCCAGCAGCCACGCCGGACAGGGACTATTCGGCTACACCTTC; CDR3: CASSHAGQGLFGYTF
J: TRBJ2-7; V: TRBV2; size: .; D: .; DNA: TGTGCCAGCAGTGTGGGGCCCTCCTACGAGCAGTACTTC; CDR3: CASSVGPSYEQYF
J: TRBJ2-5; V: TRBV5-6; size: .; D: .; DNA: TGTGCCAGCAGCCCTACAGGGGGGGCGGAGACCCAGTACTTC; CDR3: CASSPTGGAETQYF
J: TRBJ1-2; V: TRBV6-2/TRBV6-3; size: .; D: TRBD1; DNA: TGTGCCAGCAGTTACCGGGACAGCACCCTAAACTATGGCTACACCTTC; CDR3: CASSYRDSTLNYGYTF
J: TRBJ2-7; V: TRBV15; size: .; D: TRBD2; DNA: TGTGCCACCAGCAGAGTGACTAGCGGGGCGATGGGTGAGCAGTACTTC; CDR3: CATSRVTSGAMGEQYF
J: TRBJ2-1; V: TRBV15; size: once; D: .; DNA: TGTGCCACCAGCAGAGCCCTGGGGGGGGCGCGGACCTACAATGAGCAGTTCTTC; CDR3: CATSRALGGARTYNEQFF
J: TRBJ1-1; V: TRBV10-3; size: .; D: .; DNA: TGTGCCACCAAAAGGCCCACAGAAAACACTGAAGCTTTCTTT; CDR3: CATKRPTENTEAFF
J: TRBJ2-5; V: TRBV3-1/TRBV3-2; size: .; D: TRBD1; DNA: TGTGCCAGCAGCCAAGAGGGGGCAGGGGGCCTAGAGACCCAGTACTTC; CDR3: CASSQEGAGGLETQYF
J: TRBJ2-1; V: TRBV19; size: .; D: TRBD1; DNA: TGTGCCAGTAACCCGACAGGGGCCCATGAGCAGTTCTTC; CDR3: CASNPTGAHEQFF
J: TRBJ2-3; V: TRBV27; size: .; D: .; DNA: TGTGCCAGCAGCCCAAGGACACGGAGAATCACAGATACGCAGTATTTT; CDR3: CASSPRTRRITDTQYF
J: TRBJ2-7; V: TRBV5-4; size: .; D: TRBD2; DNA: TGTGCCAGCAGCGGGCGGGAGCCGGGCTACGAGCAGTACTTC; CDR3: CASSGREPGYEQYF
J: TRBJ1-5; V: TRBV6-5; size: .; D: TRBD1; DNA: TGTGCCAGCAGATCCGGGACAGGGGGCTTTCGGCCCCAGCATTTT; CDR3: CASRSGTGGFRPQHF